These 4 T cell receptor beta chains originate from one sample sequenced in a study of T cell repertoires in cytomegalovirus infection (dated by TCRdb to the late 2010s). The sequencing machine was an Illumina HiSeq 1500. TCRdb reprocessing: public reads trimmed at Q25 with fastp, clones called with MiXCR, in-frame beta chains kept. Every CDR3 protein is listed once, alongside the most common genes and DNA of its rows. Recorded for this sample are more than 200,000 distinct CDR3 sequences; less than 9.5% of them occurred a single time. Of the sample, less than 15% is held by the ten largest clones. Sample: PBMCs. Receptor source: a human donor in good health (CMV status not recorded). Some clones in this sample may be carry-over from other donors' samples.

This clonotype was counted a single time. V and J are TRBV7-2 and TRBJ2-5; 16 nucleotides match TRBD2. The CDR3 sequence is 20 residues long. The V gene's germline CDR1 is SGHTA and CDR2 FQGNSA. The V gene end was trimmed by 4 bases and the J gene end by 4 bases; junction bases not matched to a gene: 15. The chain's CDR3 is CASSSNLGTSGRGGRETQYF. The DNA of the CDR3 is TGTGCCAGCAGCTCCAACCTGGGGACTAGCGGGAGGGGGGGGCGAGAGACCCAGTACTTC.

This clonotype was seen repeatedly, ten times or more. The chain carries TRBV7-2 and TRBJ1-1; D remains ambiguous. Looked up from germline, CDR1 is SGHTA and CDR2 is FQGNSA. The length of the CDR3 is 13 residues. V lost 8 bases and J lost 0, with 10 bases in between. The CDR3 DNA reads as TGTGCCAGCTCAGGCAGCCTGAACACTGAAGCTTTCTTT. Protein product: CASSGSLNTEAFF.

The genes are TRBV7-6 and TRBJ2-7; 7 bases align to TRBD1. In germline, CDR1 is SGHVS, CDR2 FNYEAQ. The CDR3 length is 13 residues. The V segment lost 0 bases and the J segment 9 bases; nucleotides outside the gene matches: 5. The CDR3 reads CASSLADRERQYF. In nucleotides, the CDR3 is TGTGCCAGCAGCTTAGCCGACAGGGAGAGGCAGTACTTC.

Ten or more counts support this clonotype. The V call is TRBV6-6, the J call TRBJ2-5, with 7 bases identical to TRBD2. The germline gives CDR1 MNHNY, CDR2 SVGAGI (reference sequence). The length of the CDR3 is 16 residues. Trimming at V came to 2 bases and at J to 4 bases, leaving 10 bases not matched to a gene. CDR3 residues: CASSYGVGGPPETQYF. The CDR3 coding sequence is TGTGCCAGCAGTTACGGTGTGGGAGGGCCACCAGAGACCCAGTACTTC.